These T cell receptor beta chains were read from a single sample in a study of radiotherapy plus CTLA-4 blockade in lung cancer. Clones were read by immunoSEQ multiplex PCR, and TCRdb kept only the in-frame ones, dropping some. The sample consists of about 98,000 clones, approximately 78% of them appearing once. Sample: peripheral blood, taken from a patient treated with radiotherapy plus ipilimumab. These receptors were collected from a human donor with non-small cell lung cancer who had a partial response to radiotherapy plus ipilimumab. CDR3s include the opening cysteine and the closing phenylalanine or tryptophan. Fields, in order: D gene, J gene, clone size, V gene, CDR3 protein, CDR3 DNA. A D gene is named only where the DNA matches it firmly. Clone size appears in some rows only: once, few, many, or a class for an expanded clone.

- | TRBJ2-3 | - | TRBV14 | CASSQDLRGTDTQYF | TGTGCCAGCAGCCAAGATCTGAGGGGCACAGATACGCAGTATTTT
TRBD2 | TRBJ2-7 | - | TRBV6-5 | CASRGTSNEQYF | TGTGCCAGCAGGGGGACTAGCAACGAGCAGTACTTC
- | TRBJ1-1 | - | TRBV7-3 | CASSSYGENTEAFF | TGTGCCAGCAGCTCATACGGGGAGAACACTGAAGCTTTCTTT
TRBD1 | TRBJ1-1 | - | TRBV6-5 | CASGLTGVTEAFF | TGTGCCAGCGGATTGACAGGGGTGACTGAAGCTTTCTTT
TRBD2 | TRBJ2-7 | - | TRBV19 | CASSIGASGIYEQYF | TGTGCCAGTAGTATAGGGGCTAGCGGGATTTACGAGCAGTACTTC
TRBD2 | TRBJ2-2 | - | TRBV5-1 | CASSLAGGGLAGVNTGELFF | TGCGCCAGCAGCTTGGCCGGAGGGGGACTAGCGGGAGTAAATACCGGGGAGCTGTTTTTT
- | TRBJ2-1 | - | TRBV7-3 | CASSLRRGEGQFF | TGTGCCAGCAGCTTAAGGAGGGGCGAGGGGCAGTTCTTC
- | TRBJ2-5 | - | TRBV27 | CASSLQGRKTQYF | TGTGCCAGCAGTTTACAGGGGCGGAAGACCCAGTACTTC
- | TRBJ1-5 | - | TRBV6-1 | CASSEQQDTAQHF | TGTGCCAGCAGTGAACAGCAGGACACAGCCCAGCATTTT
- | TRBJ2-1 | few | TRBV28 | CASSFVGAGAGNEQFF | TGTGCCAGCAGTTTCGTGGGGGCGGGAGCGGGGAATGAGCAGTTCTTC
- | TRBJ1-1 | - | TRBV7-8 | CASKETGKNTEAFF | TGTGCCAGCAAAGAAACAGGGAAGAACACTGAAGCTTTCTTT
- | TRBJ2-7 | - | TRBV7-9 | CASSLESSSYEQYF | TGTGCCAGCAGCTTAGAATCATCCTCCTACGAGCAGTACTTC
TRBD1 | TRBJ2-7 | - | TRBV6-6 | CASERTPGQGYEQYF | TGTGCCAGTGAAAGAACACCGGGACAGGGGTACGAGCAGTACTTC
TRBD1 | TRBJ2-3 | - | TRBV18 | CASSFGQGGTDTQYF | TGTGCCAGCTCATTCGGACAGGGGGGGACAGATACGCAGTATTTT
- | TRBJ2-7 | - | TRBV6-1 | CASKNGFRVYEQYF | TGTGCCAGCAAAAACGGTTTTCGGGTCTACGAGCAGTACTTC
TRBD2 | TRBJ2-1 | once | TRBV5-1 | CASSLEGTSGGGQFF | TGCGCCAGCAGCTTGGAAGGGACTAGCGGGGGGGGGCAGTTCTTC
TRBD2 | TRBJ2-4 | - | TRBV19 | CASSTPGGNPAKNIQYF | TGTGCCAGTAGTACCCCCGGGGGGAACCCAGCCAAAAACATTCAGTACTTC
- | TRBJ2-7 | - | TRBV28 | CASSPRRGFGAYEQYF | TGTGCCAGCAGTCCCCGACGGGGTTTCGGGGCCTACGAGCAGTACTTC
TRBD1 | TRBJ2-7 | - | TRBV7-9 | CASRLTGAQVHEQYF | TGTGCCAGCAGATTAACAGGGGCCCAAGTCCACGAGCAGTACTTC
TRBD1 | TRBJ2-1 | few | TRBV6-6 | CASSLRGQGVNEQFF | TGTGCCAGCAGCCTAAGAGGACAGGGAGTGAATGAGCAGTTCTTC
- | TRBJ2-5 | - | TRBV18 | CASSRGEEETQYF | TGTGCCAGCTCCCGCGGGGAAGAAGAGACCCAGTACTTC
TRBD1 | TRBJ2-7 | - | TRBV5-1 | CASSPPRNRGAYEQYF | TGCGCCAGCAGCCCCCCCCGTAACAGGGGGGCCTACGAGCAGTACTTC
TRBD1 | TRBJ1-4 | - | TRBV27 | CASSPRQGAGEKLFF | TGTGCTAGCAGTCCCCGACAGGGGGCGGGTGAAAAACTGTTTTTT
- | TRBJ2-7 | once | TRBV6-1 | CACGLSGFSYEQYF | TGTGCCTGCGGGTTAAGCGGCTTCTCCTACGAGCAGTACTTC
TRBD2 | TRBJ2-5 | few | TRBV6-5 | CASSGTSGPQETQYF | TGTGCCAGCAGTGGGACTAGCGGACCTCAAGAGACCCAGTACTTC
- | TRBJ1-3 | - | TRBV30 | CAWTRENTIYF | TGTGCCTGGACCCGGGAGAACACCATATATTTT
- | TRBJ1-5 | - | TRBV19 | CASSTRTFQPQHF | TGTGCCAGTAGTACTAGGACATTCCAGCCCCAGCATTTT
TRBD1 | TRBJ1-3 | - | TRBV2 | CASRPDRGTNTIYF | TGTGCCAGCAGACCGGACAGGGGGACAAACACCATATATTTT
- | TRBJ2-5 | few | TRBV5-6 | CASSLLKGETQYF | TGTGCCAGCAGCTTACTAAAGGGGGAGACCCAGTACTTC
TRBD1 | TRBJ2-3 | - | TRBV7-2 | CASSLQGAVLSTDTQYF | TGTGCCAGCAGTCTACAGGGGGCGGTCCTTAGCACAGATACGCAGTATTTT
TRBD2 | TRBJ2-6 | - | TRBV7-3 | CASSLGLAGTGANVLTF | TGTGCCAGCAGCTTAGGACTAGCGGGAACTGGGGCCAACGTCCTGACTTTC
- | TRBJ2-1 | - | TRBV11-2 | CASSPGGGRDEQFF | TGTGCCAGCAGCCCTGGGGGCGGGAGAGATGAGCAGTTCTTC
- | TRBJ1-2 | - | TRBV9 | CASSALYGYTF | TGTGCCAGCAGCGCCCTCTATGGCTACACCTTC